A single sample gave rise to the 27 T cell receptor beta chains below, sequenced in a study of T cell repertoires in cytomegalovirus infection. TCRdb analysed the reads with MiXCR anew, one entry per CDR3 protein. The table records approximately 500,000 distinct CDR3 sequences, 16% of them present only once. The specimen sequenced was CD8+ T cells from PBMCs. The origin of the receptors is a human donor in good health (CMV status not recorded). Some clones in this sample may be carry-over from other donors' samples.

This clonotype has a count of ten or more. The gene calls are TRBV7-9 and TRBJ1-6; D unresolved. Germline-derived CDR1 and CDR2 are SEHNR and FQNEAQ (reference sequence). The CDR3 has 14 amino acids. V was trimmed by 5 bases and J by 9 bases, leaving 14 bases between them. The CDR3 DNA is TGTGCCAGCAGCGTCACACCGTTTGGTTCACCCCTCCACTTT. Translation: CASSVTPFGSPLHF.

This clonotype was found many times. V gene TRBV7-6 combines with J gene TRBJ1-5; D unresolved. Germline CDR1 SGHVS, CDR2 FNYEAQ. This CDR3 comprises 13 residues. V was shortened by 5 bases and J by 5 bases, with 10 bases between the two germline ends. CDR3 coding DNA: TGTGCCAGCAGCCTCGGAAGGGATCAGCCCCAGCATTTT. Protein sequence: CASSLGRDQPQHF.

This clonotype occurred many times. The J gene is TRBJ2-7, the V gene TRBV7-6; 12 nucleotides agree with TRBD2. V shed 4 bases, J shed 0 bases, and the junction held 10 bases outside the gene matches. The CDR3 consists of 18 residues. Germline V gene data show CDR1 as SGHVS and CDR2 as FNYEAQ. The CDR3 is CASSYPSGGAESSYEQYF. CDR3 in DNA: TGTGCCAGCAGCTATCCTAGCGGGGGGGCCGAAAGCTCCTACGAGCAGTACTTC.

The V gene is TRBV20-1, the J gene TRBJ1-2; 9 bases match TRBD1. V shed 1 base, J shed 5 bases, and the junction held 17 bases outside the gene matches. Germline CDR1 and CDR2: DFQATT and SNEGSKA (reference sequence). CDR3 size: 18 residues. The DNA of the CDR3 is TGCAGTGCTAGAGCCCACTCCTTACAGGGGGACAGGGATTATGGCTACACCTTC. Its translation: CSARAHSLQGDRDYGYTF.

This clonotype was recorded many times. This chain links TRBV28 with TRBJ2-1; 8 positions match TRBD1. The CDR3 covers 13 residues. Trimming took 9 bases from V and 8 from J; bases not matched to a gene: 9. Germline CDR1 is MDHEN and CDR2 is SYDVKM. The CDR3 DNA follows: TGTGCCAGTGATCAGACAGGGGCATATGAGCAGTTCTTC. Its translation: CASDQTGAYEQFF.

V usage is TRBV30 and J usage is TRBJ1-2, with D perhaps matching TRBD1 (6 bases). V was clipped by 2 bases and J by 0 bases, with 25 bases between them. This CDR3 is built from 19 residues. The germline V gene has CDR1 GTSNPN and CDR2 SVGIG (reference sequence). CDR3 nucleotides: TGTGCCTGGAGTCCAAAATCCTGGGACACCGGATTAGCTAACTATGGCTACACCTTC. Translation: CAWSPKSWDTGLANYGYTF.

Ten or more counts support this clonotype. The J gene is TRBJ2-1, the V gene TRBV5-6; D might be TRBD2 (6 bases). CDR3 length equals 14 residues. V was clipped by 0 bases and J by 8 bases, with 12 bases between them. CDR1 is SGHDT, CDR2 YYEEEE, per germline. CDR3 nucleotides: TGTGCCAGCAGCTTGGGCGGGAATAGAGATGAGCAGTTCTTC. Its protein product is CASSLGGNRDEQFF.

This clonotype appeared once. The chain links TRBV12-3 or TRBV12-4 to TRBJ2-1; tentatively, D is TRBD1 or TRBD2 (5 bases each). There are 15 residues in the CDR3. The V end was cut by 3 bases, the J end by 0 bases, with 9 bases between. As DNA, the CDR3 is TGTGCCAGCAGTTTCGTTGGGGGCTCCTACAATGAGCAGTTCTTC. Encoded protein: CASSFVGGSYNEQFF.

This clonotype came up many times. The rearrangement links TRBV11-2 to TRBJ2-1, with 9 bases matching TRBD2. The CDR3 has 16 residues. CDR1 and CDR2 (germline): SGHAT, FQNNGV. V lost 5 bases, J lost 0 bases, and 5 bases stayed unmatched. This chain's CDR3 is CASSGFSGSSYNEQFF. CDR3 sequence (DNA): TGTGCCAGCAGCGGTTTTAGCGGGAGCTCCTACAATGAGCAGTTCTTC.

This clonotype was recorded at least ten times. The chain joins TRBV7-2 to TRBJ1-2; 7 bases map to TRBD1. The germline V gene encodes CDR1 SGHTA and CDR2 FQGNSA. The V segment lost 4 bases and the J segment 2 bases; nucleotides outside the gene matches: 4. This CDR3 spans 14 amino acids. The CDR3 DNA sequence: TGTGCCAGCAGCTATCGGGACAGAAACTATGGCTACACCTTC. Protein sequence: CASSYRDRNYGYTF.

This clonotype was recorded many times. The chain employs TRBV19 and TRBJ1-1; 7 nucleotides align to TRBD1. This CDR3 is 16 amino acids long. V was clipped by 3 bases and J by 1 base; unmatched bases: 8. Per germline, CDR1 LNHDA and CDR2 SQIVND (reference sequence). CDR3 nucleotides: TGTGCCAGTAGTATCTCCCGGGACAGAAGGAACACTGAAGCTTTCTTT. Its protein product is CASSISRDRRNTEAFF.

This clonotype was observed a handful of times. V and J are TRBV19 and TRBJ2-1; a possible D gene is TRBD1 (7 bases). The germline V gene encodes CDR1 LNHDA and CDR2 SQIVND (reference sequence). The length of the CDR3 is 15 residues. V dropped 4 bases and J dropped 7 bases, with 17 bases sitting between them. The CDR3 nucleotides read TGTGCCAGTAGTAGGACAGGAGGGGTCTTTAATGAGCAGTTCTTC. Protein product: CASSRTGGVFNEQFF.

The chain couples TRBV12-3 or TRBV12-4 to TRBJ1-3, with D unresolved. CDR3 length: 15 residues. With 5 bases removed from V and 0 bases from J, the gap between germline ends came to 11 bases. CDR3 coding DNA: TGTGCCAGCAGTCCCGACACGAGCTCTGGAAACACCATATATTTT. Amino acid sequence: CASSPDTSSGNTIYF.

This chain uses TRBV9 with TRBJ1-5, with D perhaps TRBD1 (5 bases). The CDR3 is 15 amino acids. V was trimmed by 0 bases and J by 3 bases, leaving 10 bases between them. In germline, CDR1 is SGDLS, CDR2 YYNGEE. This CDR3 reads CASSVGGGDNQPQHF. CDR3 DNA sequence: TGTGCCAGCAGCGTAGGGGGGGGGGACAATCAGCCCCAGCATTTT. Filled out from reference TRBV9 and TRBJ1-5, the complete variable domain reads DSGVTQTPKHLITATGQRVTLRCSPRSGDLSVYWYQQSLDQGLQFLIQYYNGEERAKGNILERFSAQQFPDLHSELNLSSLELGDSALYFCASSVGGGDNQPQHFGDGTRLSIL.

This clonotype has only a few counts. The V and J genes are TRBV25-1 and TRBJ2-2, with unresolved D. The germline V gene encodes CDR1 MGHDK and CDR2 SYGVNS. This CDR3 comprises 14 residues. Between the trimmed V and J ends, which lost 0 bases and 6 bases, there was a span of 8 bases. This chain's CDR3 is CASSEYNSAGELFF. The DNA for the CDR3 is TGTGCCAGCAGTGAATATAACAGCGCCGGGGAGCTGTTTTTT.

This clonotype was detected many times. This chain links TRBV12-3 or TRBV12-4 with TRBJ1-2; D call uncertain. CDR3 length: 13 residues. The germline V and J ends were trimmed by 5 bases and 8 bases, with 15 bases remaining between them. CDR3 nucleotide sequence: TGTGCCAGCAGTGCCGGACTCACAAAGGGCTACACCTTC. Its translation is CASSAGLTKGYTF.

The table lists this clonotype with many counts. V gene TRBV4-1 combines with J gene TRBJ1-2; D uncertain. The V end was cut by 2 bases, the J end by 1 base, with 2 bases between. Germline V CDR1 and CDR2: MGHRA, YSYEKL. CDR3 length equals 12 residues. CDR3 region: CASSQSNYGYTF. The DNA for the CDR3 is TGCGCCAGCAGCCAAAGTAACTATGGCTACACCTTC.

This clonotype was counted between two and nine times. The chain's CDR3 is CATSDPLDTQYF. For the CDR3, the DNA is TGTGCCACCAGTGACCCGTTGGATACGCAGTATTTT. This chain connects TRBV24-1 to TRBJ2-3, with D uncertain. CDR1 is KGHDR and CDR2 is SFDVKD in the germline V gene. The CDR3 extends over 12 amino acids. V dropped 4 bases and J dropped 6 bases, with 7 bases sitting between them.

This clonotype has just a few counts. The gene calls are TRBV7-8 and TRBJ1-3; the match to TRBD1 covers 10 bases. CDR3 length equals 14 residues. Germline CDR1 is SGHVS and CDR2 is FQNEAQ. The V and J ends lost 5 bases and 8 bases, in that order; junction bases with no gene match: 6. The CDR3 coding sequence is TGTGCCAGCAGCCCTGGGACAGGGGTATACACCATATATTTT. Encoded protein: CASSPGTGVYTIYF.

In this sample, this clonotype turned up many times. V is TRBV5-6 and J is TRBJ2-1; possibly TRBD1 or TRBD2 for D (6 bases each). The germline V gene encodes CDR1 SGHDT and CDR2 YYEEEE. The V end lost 4 bases, the J end lost 5 bases, and 10 bases lay between the germline ends. This CDR3 region has 13 residues. In DNA form, the CDR3 reads TGTGCCAGCAGCGGGCGGGACAACAATGAGCAGTTCTTC. Residues: CASSGRDNNEQFF.

This clonotype has just a few counts. V gene TRBV13 combines with J gene TRBJ1-6; tentative D call: TRBD1 (5 bases). Germline V gene lookup returns CDR1 PRHDT and CDR2 FYEKMQ (reference sequence). The length of the CDR3 is 13 residues. V was shortened by 5 bases and J by 12 bases, with 14 bases between the two germline ends. The DNA for the CDR3 is TGTGCCAGCAGCCTGGGACGCAGTGGACCCCTCCACTTT. It yields the protein CASSLGRSGPLHF.

The chain has TRBV19 and TRBJ2-1; D tentatively reads TRBD1 or TRBD2 (5 bases each). CDR1 is LNHDA and CDR2 is SQIVND in the germline V gene (reference sequence). The CDR3 has 16 residues. Trimming cost V 4 bases and J 6 bases, with 19 bases left between them. CDR3 bases: TGTGCCAGTAGTACCTGGGGGACCCTAATTTGCAATGAGCAGTTCTTC. This codes for CASSTWGTLICNEQFF.

The sample holds many counts of this clonotype. V gene TRBV27 combines with J gene TRBJ1-5, with D unresolved. The germline CDR1 and CDR2 sequences are MNHEY and SMNVEV (reference sequence). The V and J ends lost 5 bases and 5 bases respectively, with 16 bases between them. The CDR3 totals 15 residues. The CDR3 DNA sequence: TGTGCCAGCAGTCAAGGACGGCGAACTCATCAGCCCCAGCATTTT. Translating it yields CASSQGRRTHQPQHF.

This chain's CDR3 is CASSWIGQESTDTQYF. The CDR3 nucleotides read TGTGCCAGCAGCTGGATAGGACAGGAATCCACAGATACGCAGTATTTT. This chain uses TRBV5-8 with TRBJ2-3; 7 bases align to TRBD1. This CDR3 spans 16 amino acids. The V segment lost 3 bases and the J segment 2 bases; nucleotides outside the gene matches: 9. CDR1 SGHTS and CDR2 YDEGEE come from the germline V gene.

This chain uses TRBV11-2 with TRBJ1-2; D is ambiguous. V lost 5 bases and J 11 bases, leaving 12 bases between the germline ends. The CDR3 totals 11 residues. Germline CDR1 SGHAT, CDR2 FQNNGV. CDR3 amino acids: CASSTGSRYTF. In nucleotides, the CDR3 is TGTGCCAGCAGCACCGGGTCTCGATACACCTTC.

This clonotype was counted many times. The J gene is TRBJ2-5, the V gene TRBV5-8; tentatively, D is TRBD1 (6 bases). Germline CDR1 reads SGHTS; CDR2 reads YDEGEE. CDR3 length: 12 amino acids. The V end lost 0 bases, the J end lost 7 bases, and 7 bases lay between the germline ends. DNA for the CDR3: TGTGCCAGCAGCTTGGACAGGGTGACCCAGTACTTC. Protein: CASSLDRVTQYF.

The chain is built from TRBV2 and TRBJ1-1; the D is unclear. The CDR3 is 13 amino acids. Between the trimmed V and J ends, which lost 5 bases and 6 bases, there was a span of 13 bases. In germline, CDR1 is SNHLY, CDR2 FYNNEI. The CDR3 loop is CASSTHDKSEAFF. In DNA form, the CDR3 reads TGTGCCAGCAGTACCCATGACAAGTCTGAAGCTTTCTTT. The whole variable domain, filled in from reference TRBV2 and TRBJ1-1, reads EPEVTQTPSHQVTQMGQEVILRCVPISNHLYFYWYRQILGQKVEFLVSFYNNEISEKSEIFDDQFSVERPDGSNFTLKIRSTKLEDSAMYFCASSTHDKSEAFFGQGTRLTVV.